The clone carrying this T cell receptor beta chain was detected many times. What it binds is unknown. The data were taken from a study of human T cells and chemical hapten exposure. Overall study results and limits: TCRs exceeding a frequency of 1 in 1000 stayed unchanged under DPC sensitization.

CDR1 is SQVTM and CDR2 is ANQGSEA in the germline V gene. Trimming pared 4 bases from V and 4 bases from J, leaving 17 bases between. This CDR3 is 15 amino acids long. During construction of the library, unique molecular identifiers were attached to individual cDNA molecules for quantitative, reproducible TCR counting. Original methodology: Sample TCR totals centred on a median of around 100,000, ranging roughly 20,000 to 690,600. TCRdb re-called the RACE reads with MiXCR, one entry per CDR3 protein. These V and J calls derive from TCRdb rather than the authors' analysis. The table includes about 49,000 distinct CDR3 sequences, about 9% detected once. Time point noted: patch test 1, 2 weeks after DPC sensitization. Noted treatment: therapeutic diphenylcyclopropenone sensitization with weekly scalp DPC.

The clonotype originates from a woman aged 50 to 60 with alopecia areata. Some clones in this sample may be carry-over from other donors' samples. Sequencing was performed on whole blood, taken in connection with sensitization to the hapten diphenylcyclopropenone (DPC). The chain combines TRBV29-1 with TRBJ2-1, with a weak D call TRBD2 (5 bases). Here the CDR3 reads CSVGFRRTPYNEQFF. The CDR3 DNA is TGCAGCGTTGGTTTCCGGAGGACCCCTTACAATGAGCAGTTCTTC.